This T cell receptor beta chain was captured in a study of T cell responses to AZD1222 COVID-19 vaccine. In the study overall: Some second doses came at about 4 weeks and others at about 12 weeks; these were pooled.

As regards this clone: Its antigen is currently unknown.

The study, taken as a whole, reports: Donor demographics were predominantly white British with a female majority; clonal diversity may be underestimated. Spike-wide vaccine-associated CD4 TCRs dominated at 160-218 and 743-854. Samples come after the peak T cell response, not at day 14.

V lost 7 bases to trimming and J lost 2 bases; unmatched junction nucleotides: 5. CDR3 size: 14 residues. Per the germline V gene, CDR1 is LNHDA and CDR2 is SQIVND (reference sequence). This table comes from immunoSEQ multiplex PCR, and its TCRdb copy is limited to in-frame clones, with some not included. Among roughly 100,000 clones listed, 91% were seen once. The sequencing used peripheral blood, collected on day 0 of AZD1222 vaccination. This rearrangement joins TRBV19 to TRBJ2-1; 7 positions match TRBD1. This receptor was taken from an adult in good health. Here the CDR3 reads CASKQGSAYNEQFF. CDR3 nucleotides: TGTGCCAGTAAACAGGGGAGCGCCTACAATGAGCAGTTCTTC.